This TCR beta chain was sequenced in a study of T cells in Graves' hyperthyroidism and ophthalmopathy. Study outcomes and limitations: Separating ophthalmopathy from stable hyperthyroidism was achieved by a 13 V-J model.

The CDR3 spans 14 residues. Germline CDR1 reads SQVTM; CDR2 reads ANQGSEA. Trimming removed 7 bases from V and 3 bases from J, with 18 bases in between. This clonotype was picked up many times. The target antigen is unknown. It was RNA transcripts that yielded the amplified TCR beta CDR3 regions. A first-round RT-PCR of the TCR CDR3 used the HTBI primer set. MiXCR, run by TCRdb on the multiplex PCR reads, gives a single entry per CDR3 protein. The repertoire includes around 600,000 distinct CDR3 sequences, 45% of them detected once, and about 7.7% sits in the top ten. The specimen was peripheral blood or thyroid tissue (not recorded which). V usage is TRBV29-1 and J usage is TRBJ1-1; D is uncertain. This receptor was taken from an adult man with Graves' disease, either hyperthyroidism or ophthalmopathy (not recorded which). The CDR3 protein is CSAVRLRADTEAFF. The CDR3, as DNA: TGCAGCGCCGTTAGGTTGAGGGCGGACACTGAAGCTTTCTTT.